A single T cell receptor beta chain is shown here with its context. The antigen is unknown. Without the conserved terminal phenylalanine or tryptophan, this CDR3 likely stems from a read error. The data originate from a study of T-cell memory formation after mild COVID-19. Regarding the study as a whole: Clones that got smaller from day 15 to 85 had even CD4/CD8, while clones growing later tipped toward CD4+.

The CDR3 is 14 amino acids. The junction had 6 bases not matched to a gene; V was cut back by 8 bases and J by 6 bases. Germline CDR1 and CDR2: SGHTA and FQGNSA. TCRdb analysed the 5' RACE reads with MiXCR anew, one entry per CDR3 protein. The table shows 410,000 or so distinct CDR3 sequences, with about 25% occurring only once. The sequencing sample was made of PBMCs or a T cell subset sorted from them (not recorded which). J is TRBJ2-5 and V is TRBV7-2; 13 nucleotides align to TRBD2. This clonotype was sampled from an adult woman who had mild COVID-19 (a few samples of this study predate the infection). Cell type and time point are not known. The CDR3 coding sequence is TGTGCCAGCGCGACTAGCGGGGGGTGGCAGACCCAGTACTAC. It codes for CASATSGGWQTQYY.